What follows describes a single T cell receptor beta chain. The junction departs from germline at one end; a sequencing error may be responsible. This entry is derived from a study of early T cells in non-severe SARS-CoV-2 infection. Study-level information: Whole-blood bulk RNA, unsorted, was sequenced, and chains were unpaired.

The germline gives CDR1 MDHEN, CDR2 SYDVKM. The CDR3 covers 15 residues. Attached unique molecular identifiers marked individual cDNA molecules. One entry per CDR3 protein results from TCRdb running MiXCR on the 5' RACE reads. This repertoire shows about 28,000 distinct CDR3 sequences, 6% to 7.5% found once; its top ten account for 30% to 35%. This sequence joins TRBV28 and TRBJ2-7; tentatively, D is TRBD1 (6 bases). This receptor was taken from an adult who was a healthcare worker with PCR-confirmed SARS-CoV-2 infection or an uninfected control (not recorded which). The sequenced sample was whole blood, obtained at baseline. The CDR3 loop reads CASSTGTRGSYGQYF. CDR3 in DNA: TGTGCCAGCAGTACCGGGACAAGGGGCTCCTACGGGCAGTACTTC.